This T cell receptor (beta chain) was sequenced in a study of blood T cell repertoires in COVID-19. Study-level information: The United States, Italy and Spain supplied acute and convalescent COVID-19 samples. In each case, the material was cDNA or gDNA derived from T cells, B-cell-depleted T cells, or PBMCs.

With regard to this clone: One junction end does not reproduce the germline sequence, and a read error may be involved.

The CDR3 runs 12 residues. Germline V lookup: CDR1 SGHTA, CDR2 FQGTGA. Per the study methods: From reference gene primer amplification, estimates of nucleated cell counts were derived. Libraries were prepared by immunoSEQ multiplex PCR; TCRdb keeps only in-frame clonotypes and omits some of them. V and J calls and clone size are given by that table; D and trimming were obtained from the DNA. This sample carries some 220,000 clones, roughly 88% of them seen once, and the ten largest clones take about 8.9%. The sample comprised peripheral blood. This clonotype was obtained from a man between 45 and 60 years old with active or convalescent COVID-19. The rearrangement uses TRBV7-3 and TRBJ2-1; D gene uncertain. The CDR3 DNA follows: TGTGCCAGCAGCTTAATGAGGCGACTGATTGTCTTC. Protein: CASSLMRRLIVF.